The present entry profiles one TCR beta chain with its context. Its matching antigen is unknown. This entry comes from a study of OX40 agonist ivuxolimab in advanced cancers. Study information: Dose-escalation subjects each had hepatocellular carcinoma, melanoma, renal cell or head and neck cancer.

The method was immunoSEQ multiplex PCR; TCRdb's version includes in-frame clones alone and lacks a portion of them. This table holds some 83,000 clones, about 90% found once. The CDR3 has 11 amino acids. The V gene's germline CDR1 is MNHEY and CDR2 SVGAGI. Trimming pared 5 bases from V and 4 bases from J, leaving 5 bases between. Broader study findings: Individuals who were partial responders at 0.1-3.0 mg/kg had clonal expansion that ranked among the lowest.

The clonotype was recovered from an adult with an advanced solid tumor such as melanoma, head and neck, liver or kidney cancer. The sequencing here drew on CD4+ or CD8+ T cells sorted from blood, taken in a trial of the OX40 agonist ivuxolimab. The chain couples TRBV6-5 to TRBJ1-1; D is ambiguous. In DNA form, the CDR3 reads TGTGCCAGCAGTCGGGGCACTGAAGCTTTCTTT. Protein product: CASSRGTEAFF.